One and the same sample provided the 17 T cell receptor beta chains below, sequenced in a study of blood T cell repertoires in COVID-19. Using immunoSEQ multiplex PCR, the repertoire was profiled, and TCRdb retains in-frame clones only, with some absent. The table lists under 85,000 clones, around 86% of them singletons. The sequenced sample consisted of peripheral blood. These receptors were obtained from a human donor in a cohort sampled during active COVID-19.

DNA for the CDR3: TGTGCCAGCAGCTTAGCTGGTAGCTCCTACAATGAGCAGTTCTTC. Translation: CASSLAGSSYNEQFF. V usage is TRBV7-2 and J usage is TRBJ2-1; D remains unclear. Germline values: CDR1 SGHTA, CDR2 FQGNSA. The CDR3 is 15 residues long. V gave up 0 bases and J gave up 0 bases, with 6 bases separating them. The full variable domain, rest sourced from reference TRBV7-2 and TRBJ2-1, is GAGVSQSPSNKVTEKGKDVELRCDPISGHTALYWYRQSLGQGLEFLIYFQGNSAPDKSGLPSDRFSAERTGGSVSTLTIQRTQQEDSAVYLCASSLAGSSYNEQFFGPGTRLTVL.

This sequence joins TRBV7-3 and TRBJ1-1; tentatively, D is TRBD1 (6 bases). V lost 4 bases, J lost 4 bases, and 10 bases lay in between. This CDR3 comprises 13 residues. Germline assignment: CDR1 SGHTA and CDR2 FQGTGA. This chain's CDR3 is CASSSTGLTEAFF. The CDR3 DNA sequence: TGTGCCAGCAGCTCGACAGGCCTCACTGAAGCTTTCTTT.

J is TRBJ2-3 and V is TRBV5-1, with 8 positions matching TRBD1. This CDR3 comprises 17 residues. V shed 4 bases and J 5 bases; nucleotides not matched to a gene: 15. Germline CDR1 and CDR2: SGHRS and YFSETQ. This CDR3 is CASSDKRSGGLGDTQYF. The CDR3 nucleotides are TGCGCCAGCAGCGATAAGAGATCAGGGGGCCTTGGAGATACGCAGTATTTT.

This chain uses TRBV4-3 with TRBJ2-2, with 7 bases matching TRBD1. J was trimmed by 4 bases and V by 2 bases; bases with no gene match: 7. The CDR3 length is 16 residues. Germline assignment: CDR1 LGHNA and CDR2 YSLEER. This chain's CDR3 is CASSQSDRAITGELFF. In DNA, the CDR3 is TGCGCCAGCAGCCAATCAGACAGGGCGATCACCGGGGAGCTGTTTTTT.

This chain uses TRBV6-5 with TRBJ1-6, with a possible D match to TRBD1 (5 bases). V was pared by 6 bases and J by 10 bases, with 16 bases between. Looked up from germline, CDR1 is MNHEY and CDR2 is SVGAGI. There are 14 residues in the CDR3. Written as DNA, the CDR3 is TGTGCCAGCAGCCGCGGCAGGGAGGGCTCACCCCTCCACTTT. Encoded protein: CASSRGREGSPLHF.

CDR3 amino acids: CASSLGQDEGDEQFF. CDR3 coding DNA: TGTGCCAGCAGCTTAGGACAGGATGAAGGCGATGAGCAGTTCTTC. The gene calls are TRBV7-9 and TRBJ2-1; weak D call: TRBD1 (6 bases). Trimming pared 1 base from V and 8 bases from J, leaving 15 bases between. The germline gives CDR1 SEHNR, CDR2 FQNEAQ (reference sequence). The CDR3 loop spans 15 amino acids.

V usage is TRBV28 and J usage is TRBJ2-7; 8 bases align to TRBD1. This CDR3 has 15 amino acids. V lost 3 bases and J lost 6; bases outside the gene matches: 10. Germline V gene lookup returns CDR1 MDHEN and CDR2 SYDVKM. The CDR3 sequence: CASSFTGAGGVEQYF. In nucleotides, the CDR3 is TGTGCCAGCAGTTTTACGGGGGCAGGGGGCGTCGAGCAGTACTTC.

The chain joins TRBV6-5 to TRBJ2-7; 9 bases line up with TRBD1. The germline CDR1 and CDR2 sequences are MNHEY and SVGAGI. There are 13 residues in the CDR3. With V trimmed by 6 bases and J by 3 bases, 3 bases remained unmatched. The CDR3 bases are TGTGCCAGCAGGCCGACAGGGGGCTACGAGCAGTACTTC. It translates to CASRPTGGYEQYF.

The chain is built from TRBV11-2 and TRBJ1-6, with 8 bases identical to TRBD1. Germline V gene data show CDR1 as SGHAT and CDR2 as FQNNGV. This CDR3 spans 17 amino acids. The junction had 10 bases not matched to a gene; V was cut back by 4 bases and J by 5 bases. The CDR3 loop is CASSSPDRVRNNSPLHF. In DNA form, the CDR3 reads TGTGCCAGCAGCTCCCCGGACAGGGTTAGAAATAATTCACCCCTCCACTTT.

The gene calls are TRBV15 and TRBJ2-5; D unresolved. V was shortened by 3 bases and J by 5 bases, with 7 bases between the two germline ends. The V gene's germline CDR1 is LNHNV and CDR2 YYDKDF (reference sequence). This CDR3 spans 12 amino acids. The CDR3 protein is CATSRAGETQYF. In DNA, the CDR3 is TGTGCCACCAGCAGGGCAGGCGAGACCCAGTACTTC.

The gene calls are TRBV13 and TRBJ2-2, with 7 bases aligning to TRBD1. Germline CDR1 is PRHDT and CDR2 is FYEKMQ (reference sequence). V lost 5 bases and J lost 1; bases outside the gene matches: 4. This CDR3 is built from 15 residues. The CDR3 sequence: CASSPRDRNTGELFF. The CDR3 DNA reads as TGTGCCAGCAGCCCCCGGGACAGGAACACCGGGGAGCTGTTTTTT.

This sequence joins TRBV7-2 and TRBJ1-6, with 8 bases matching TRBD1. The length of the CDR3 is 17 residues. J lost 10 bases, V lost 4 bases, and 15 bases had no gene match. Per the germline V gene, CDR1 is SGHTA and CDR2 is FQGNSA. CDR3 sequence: CASSSQIPTGGGSPLHF. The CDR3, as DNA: TGTGCCAGCAGCTCCCAAATACCCACAGGGGGAGGCTCACCCCTCCACTTT. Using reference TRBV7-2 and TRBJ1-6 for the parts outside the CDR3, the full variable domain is GAGVSQSPSNKVTEKGKDVELRCDPISGHTALYWYRQSLGQGLEFLIYFQGNSAPDKSGLPSDRFSAERTGGSVSTLTIQRTQQEDSAVYLCASSSQIPTGGGSPLHFGNGTRLTVT.

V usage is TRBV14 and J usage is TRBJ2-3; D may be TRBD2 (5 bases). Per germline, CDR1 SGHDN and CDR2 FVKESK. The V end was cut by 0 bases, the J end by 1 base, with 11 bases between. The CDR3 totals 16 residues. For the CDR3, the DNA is TGTGCCAGCAGCCAAGATCGGGGTAGCGGCACAGATACGCAGTATTTT. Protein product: CASSQDRGSGTDTQYF.

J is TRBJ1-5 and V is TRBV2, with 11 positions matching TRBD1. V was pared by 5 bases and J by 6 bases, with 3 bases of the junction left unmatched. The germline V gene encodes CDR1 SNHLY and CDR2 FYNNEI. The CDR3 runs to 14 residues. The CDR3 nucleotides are TGTGCCAGCAGTCCGGGACAGGGGGGTCAGCCCCAGCATTTT. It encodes CASSPGQGGQPQHF.

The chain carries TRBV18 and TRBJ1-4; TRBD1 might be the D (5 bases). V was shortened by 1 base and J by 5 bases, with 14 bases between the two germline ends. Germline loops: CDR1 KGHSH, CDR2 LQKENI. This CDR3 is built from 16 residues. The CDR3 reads CASSPLLGRMNEKLFF. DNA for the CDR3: TGTGCCAGCTCACCACTCTTGGGGCGGATGAATGAAAAACTGTTTTTT.

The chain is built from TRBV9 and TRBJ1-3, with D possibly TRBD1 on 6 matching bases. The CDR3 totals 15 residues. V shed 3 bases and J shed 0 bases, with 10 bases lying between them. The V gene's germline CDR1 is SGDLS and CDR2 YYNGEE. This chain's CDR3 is CASSAGHHSGNTIYF. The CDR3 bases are TGTGCCAGCAGCGCGGGACACCACTCTGGAAACACCATATATTTT.

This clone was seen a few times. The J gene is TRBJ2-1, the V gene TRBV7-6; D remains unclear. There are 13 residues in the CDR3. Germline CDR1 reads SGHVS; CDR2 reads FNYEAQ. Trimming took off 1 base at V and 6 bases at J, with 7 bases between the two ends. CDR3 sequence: CASSLVAGNEQFF. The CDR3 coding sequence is TGTGCCAGCAGCTTAGTCGCCGGCAATGAGCAGTTCTTC.